The rows below give T cell receptor beta chains drawn from one sample of a study of technical replicates of blood from several donors. Assay: immunoSEQ multiplex PCR; the TCRdb copy retains only in-frame clones and omits some. The sample consists of about 60,000 clones, 85% to 90% of them appearing once. Specimen: PBMCs. These receptor sequences come from a human donor in good health. Some clones in this sample may be carry-over from other donors' samples. CDR3s include the opening cysteine and the closing phenylalanine or tryptophan. D genes are given only for firm matches. Size tells how often a clone was seen (once, few, many) or the class of an expanded clone, and some rows leave it out.

>TRBJ1-2|-|-|TRBV2
TGTGCCAGCAGTGAACTTGGGAGCGGCTACACCTTC
CASSELGSGYTF
>TRBJ1-5|-|TRBD1|TRBV7-9
TGTGCCAGCCAGGGACAGGGGGGCAATCAGCCCCAGCATTTT
CASQGQGGNQPQHF
>TRBJ1-1|-|-|TRBV6-4
TGTGCCAGCAGTGACTCGAGTTTACAGGAATTCACTGAAGCTTTCTTT
CASSDSSLQEFTEAFF
>TRBJ2-7|once|TRBD2|TRBV2
TGTGCCAGCATTGGGACTAATCCCGACGAGCAGTACTTC
CASIGTNPDEQYF
>TRBJ2-1|-|-|TRBV5-6
TGTGCCAGCAGAGATTCGGGAGCCGGCGGGGAGCAGTTCTTC
CASRDSGAGGEQFF
>TRBJ2-5|-|-|TRBV15
TGTGCCACCAGCAGAGGGGGGGGACATCAAGAGACCCAGTACTTC
CATSRGGGHQETQYF
>TRBJ2-2|-|-|TRBV11-2
TGTGCCAGCAGCCAAATACTGACCGGGGAGCTGTTTTTT
CASSQILTGELFF
>TRBJ1-1|-|TRBD1|TRBV4-2
TGTGCCAGCAGCCAAGCCGGGACAGGGGATTACACTGAAGCTTTCTTT
CASSQAGTGDYTEAFF
>TRBJ2-2|-|-|TRBV2
TGTGCCAGCAGTGAAGCGTCAGGGGTGAACACCGGGGAGCTGTTTTTT
CASSEASGVNTGELFF
>TRBJ2-1|-|-|TRBV7-7
TGTGCCAGCAGCGCCAGCGGAGGGCCCAGTGAGCAGTTCTTC
CASSASGGPSEQFF
>TRBJ2-5|few|-|TRBV21-1
TGTGCCAGCAGCCCGAGGGCCAGGGGGAAGCAAGAGACCCAGTACTTC
CASSPRARGKQETQYF
>TRBJ1-2|-|TRBD1|TRBV5-1
TGCGCCAGCAGCTTGACTCCCCGGACAGGGGCAAGCTACACCTTC
CASSLTPRTGASYTF
>TRBJ2-7|-|-|TRBV5-1
TGCGCCAGCAACGGGGGGGACAGATCTTGGCCCTACGAGCAGTACTTC
CASNGGDRSWPYEQYF
>TRBJ1-2|-|-|TRBV6-5
TGTGCCAGCAGCCTCACGCGGGACGGCTATGGCTACACCTTC
CASSLTRDGYGYTF
>TRBJ2-1|-|TRBD2|TRBV7-2
TGTGCCAGCAGCTCCGACTTAGCGGGAAGAGGGAATGAGCAGTTCTTC
CASSSDLAGRGNEQFF
>TRBJ1-1|-|-|TRBV30
TGTGCCTGGAGTGCTCAGGGAACTGAAGCTTTCTTT
CAWSAQGTEAFF
>TRBJ2-5|-|TRBD2|TRBV5-1
TGCGCCAGCAGCTTTTGGACTAGCGGAGAGACCCAGTACTTC
CASSFWTSGETQYF
>TRBJ1-2|once|-|TRBV6-1
TGTGCCAGCAGTGTCCGGGAATTCTATGGCTACACCTTC
CASSVREFYGYTF
>TRBJ2-7|-|TRBD2|TRBV9
TGTGCCAGCAGCTCCCGGACTAGCGGGGCCGAGCAGTACTTC
CASSSRTSGAEQYF
>TRBJ2-2|few|-|TRBV5-6
TGTGCCAGCAGCTTGTGGGCCGGCCCCTCTAACGGGGAGCTGTTTTTT
CASSLWAGPSNGELFF
>TRBJ2-5|-|TRBD1|TRBV19
TGTGCCAGTAGTAATCGGCAGGGGGCTGAGACCCAGTACTTC
CASSNRQGAETQYF
>TRBJ1-1|-|-|TRBV5-6
TGTGCCAGCAGCTTTACGGGACAACGGATGAACACTGAAGCTTTCTTT
CASSFTGQRMNTEAFF
>TRBJ2-1|-|TRBD2|TRBV11-2
TGTGCCAGCAGCTTAGGCGGGGGACCGTACAATGAGCAGTTCTTC
CASSLGGGPYNEQFF